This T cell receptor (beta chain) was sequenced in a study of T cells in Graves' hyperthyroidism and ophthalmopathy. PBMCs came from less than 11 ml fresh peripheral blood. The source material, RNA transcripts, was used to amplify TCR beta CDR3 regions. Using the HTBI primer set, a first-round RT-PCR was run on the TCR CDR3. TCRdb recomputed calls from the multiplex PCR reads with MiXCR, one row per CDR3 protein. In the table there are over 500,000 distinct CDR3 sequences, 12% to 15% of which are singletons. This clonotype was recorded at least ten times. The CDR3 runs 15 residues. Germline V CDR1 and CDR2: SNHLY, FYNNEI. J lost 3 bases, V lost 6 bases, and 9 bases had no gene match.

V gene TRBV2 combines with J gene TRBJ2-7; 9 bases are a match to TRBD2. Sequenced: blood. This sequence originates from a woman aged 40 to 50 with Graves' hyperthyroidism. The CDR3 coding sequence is TGTGCCAGCAGGGTACCTAGCGGGGATGTCTACGAGCAGTACTTC. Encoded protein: CASRVPSGDVYEQYF.